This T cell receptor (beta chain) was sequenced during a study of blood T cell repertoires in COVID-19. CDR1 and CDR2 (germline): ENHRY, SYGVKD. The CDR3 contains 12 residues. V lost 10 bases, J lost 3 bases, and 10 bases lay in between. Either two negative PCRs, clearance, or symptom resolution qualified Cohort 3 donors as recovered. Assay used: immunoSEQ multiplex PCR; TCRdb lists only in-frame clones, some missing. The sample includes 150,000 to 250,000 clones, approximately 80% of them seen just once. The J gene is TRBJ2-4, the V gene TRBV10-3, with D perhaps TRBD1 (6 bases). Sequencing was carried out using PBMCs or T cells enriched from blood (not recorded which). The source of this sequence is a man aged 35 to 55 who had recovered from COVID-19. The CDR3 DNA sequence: TGTGCCACGGGACACGGCAAAAACATTCAGTACTTC. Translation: CATGHGKNIQYF.